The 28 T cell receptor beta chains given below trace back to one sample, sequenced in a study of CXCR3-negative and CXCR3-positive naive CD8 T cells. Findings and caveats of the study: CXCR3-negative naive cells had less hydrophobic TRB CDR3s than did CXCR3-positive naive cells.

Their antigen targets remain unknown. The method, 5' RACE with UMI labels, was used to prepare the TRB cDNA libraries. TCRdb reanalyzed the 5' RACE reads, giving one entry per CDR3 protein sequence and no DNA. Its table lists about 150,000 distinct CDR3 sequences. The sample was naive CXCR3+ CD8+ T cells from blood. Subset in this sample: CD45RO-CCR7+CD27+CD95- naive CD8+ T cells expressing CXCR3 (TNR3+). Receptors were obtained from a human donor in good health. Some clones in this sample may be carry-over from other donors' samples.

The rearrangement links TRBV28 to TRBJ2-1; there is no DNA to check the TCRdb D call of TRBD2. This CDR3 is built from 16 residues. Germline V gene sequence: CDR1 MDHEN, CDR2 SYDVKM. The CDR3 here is CASSLAVVGGVNEQLF.

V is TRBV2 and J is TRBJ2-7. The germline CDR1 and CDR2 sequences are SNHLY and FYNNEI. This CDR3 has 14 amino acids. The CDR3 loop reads CASSENRMNYEQYF. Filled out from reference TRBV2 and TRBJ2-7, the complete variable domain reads EPEVTQTPSHQVTQMGQEVILRCVPISNHLYFYWYRQILGQKVEFLVSFYNNEISEKSEIFDDQFSVERPDGSNFTLKIRSTKLEDSAMYFCASSENRMNYEQYFGPGTRLTVT.

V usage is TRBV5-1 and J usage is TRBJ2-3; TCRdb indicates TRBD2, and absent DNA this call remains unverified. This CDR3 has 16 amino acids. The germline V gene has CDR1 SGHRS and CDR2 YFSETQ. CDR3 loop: CASSPRTSGITWAQYF. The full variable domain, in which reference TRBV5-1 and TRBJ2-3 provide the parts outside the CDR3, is KAGVTQTPRYLIKTRGQQVTLSCSPISGHRSVSWYQQTPGQGLQFLFEYFSETQRNKGNFPGRFSGRQFSNSRSEMNVSTLELGDSALYLCASSPRTSGITWAQYFGPGTRLTVL.

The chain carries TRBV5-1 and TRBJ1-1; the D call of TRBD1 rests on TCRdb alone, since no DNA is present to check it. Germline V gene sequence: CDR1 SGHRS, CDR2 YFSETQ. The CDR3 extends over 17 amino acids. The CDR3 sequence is CASSLVGQGRGNTEAFF. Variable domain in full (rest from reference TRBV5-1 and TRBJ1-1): KAGVTQTPRYLIKTRGQQVTLSCSPISGHRSVSWYQQTPGQGLQFLFEYFSETQRNKGNFPGRFSGRQFSNSRSEMNVSTLELGDSALYLCASSLVGQGRGNTEAFFGQGTRLTVV.

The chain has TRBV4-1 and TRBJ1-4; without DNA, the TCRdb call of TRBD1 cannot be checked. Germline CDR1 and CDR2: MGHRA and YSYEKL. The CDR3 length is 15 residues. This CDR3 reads CASSHMDRGNEKLFF.

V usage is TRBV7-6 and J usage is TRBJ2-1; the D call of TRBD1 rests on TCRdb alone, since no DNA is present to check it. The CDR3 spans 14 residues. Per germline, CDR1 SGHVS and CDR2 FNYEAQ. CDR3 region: CASSPGTGINEQFF.

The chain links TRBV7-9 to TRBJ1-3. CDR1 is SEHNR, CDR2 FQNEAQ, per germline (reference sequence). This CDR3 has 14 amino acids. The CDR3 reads CASSLRVAGNTIYF.

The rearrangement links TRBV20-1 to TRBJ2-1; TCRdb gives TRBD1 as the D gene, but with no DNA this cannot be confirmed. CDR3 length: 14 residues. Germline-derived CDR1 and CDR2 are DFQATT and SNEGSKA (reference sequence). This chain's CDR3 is CSARDRAFYNEQFF.

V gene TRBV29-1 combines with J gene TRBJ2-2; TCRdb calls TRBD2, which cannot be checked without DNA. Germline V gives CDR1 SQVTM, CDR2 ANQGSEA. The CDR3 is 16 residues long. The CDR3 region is CSVPSFSGGNTGELFF.

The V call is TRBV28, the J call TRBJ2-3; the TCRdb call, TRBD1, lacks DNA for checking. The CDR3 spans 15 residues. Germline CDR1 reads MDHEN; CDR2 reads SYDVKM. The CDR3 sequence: CASSSGTGLRYTQYF.

The CDR3 protein is CASSHGLAQQFF. The rearrangement uses TRBV14 and TRBJ2-1. CDR1 and CDR2 (germline): SGHDN, FVKESK. The CDR3 extends over 12 amino acids.

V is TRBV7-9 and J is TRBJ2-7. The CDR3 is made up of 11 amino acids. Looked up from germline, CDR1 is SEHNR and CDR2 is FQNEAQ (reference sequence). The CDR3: CASEVRYEQYF.

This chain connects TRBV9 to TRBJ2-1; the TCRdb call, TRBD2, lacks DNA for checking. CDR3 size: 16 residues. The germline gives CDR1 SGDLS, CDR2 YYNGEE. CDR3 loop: CASSVGLAGSYNEQFF.

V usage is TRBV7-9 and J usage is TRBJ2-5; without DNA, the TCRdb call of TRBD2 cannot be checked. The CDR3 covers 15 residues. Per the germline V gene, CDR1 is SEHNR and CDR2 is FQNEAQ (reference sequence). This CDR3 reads CASSPAAGAWETQYF.

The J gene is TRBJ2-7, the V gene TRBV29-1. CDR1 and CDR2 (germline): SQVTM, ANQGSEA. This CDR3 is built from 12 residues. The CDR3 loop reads CSVRGGPYEQYF.

Here the CDR3 reads CASSPPFGYGYTF. The rearrangement joins TRBV7-9 to TRBJ1-2; there is no DNA to check the TCRdb D call of TRBD1. The CDR3 loop spans 13 amino acids. Germline V lookup: CDR1 SEHNR, CDR2 FQNEAQ (reference sequence).

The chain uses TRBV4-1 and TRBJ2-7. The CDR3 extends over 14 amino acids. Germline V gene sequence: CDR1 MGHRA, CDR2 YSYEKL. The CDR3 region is CASSQAGIAYEQYF.

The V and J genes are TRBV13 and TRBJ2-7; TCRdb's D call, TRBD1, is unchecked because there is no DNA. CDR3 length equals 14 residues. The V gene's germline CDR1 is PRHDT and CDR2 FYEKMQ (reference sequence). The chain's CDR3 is CASSPRGDAYEQYF. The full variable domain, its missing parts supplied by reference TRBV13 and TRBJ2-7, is AAGVIQSPRHLIKEKRETATLKCYPIPRHDTVYWYQQGPGQDPQFLISFYEKMQSDKGSIPDRFSAQQFSDYHSELNMSSLELGDSALYFCASSPRGDAYEQYFGPGTRLTVT.

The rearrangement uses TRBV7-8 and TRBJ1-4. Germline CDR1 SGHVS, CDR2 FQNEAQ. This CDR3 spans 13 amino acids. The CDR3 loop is CASSFLGDEKLFF.

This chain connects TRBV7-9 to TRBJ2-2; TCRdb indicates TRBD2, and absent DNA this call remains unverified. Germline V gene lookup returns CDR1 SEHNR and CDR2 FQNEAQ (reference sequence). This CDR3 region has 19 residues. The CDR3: CASRRTSGGVHANTGELFF.

CDR3: CASSWGGKNTGELFF. V gene TRBV5-5 combines with J gene TRBJ2-2; without DNA, the TCRdb call of TRBD1 cannot be checked. Germline V lookup: CDR1 SGHKS, CDR2 YYEKEE (reference sequence). The length of the CDR3 is 15 residues.

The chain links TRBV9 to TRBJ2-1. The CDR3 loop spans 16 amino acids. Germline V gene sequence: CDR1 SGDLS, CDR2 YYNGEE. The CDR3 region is CASSVLSASSYNEQFF.

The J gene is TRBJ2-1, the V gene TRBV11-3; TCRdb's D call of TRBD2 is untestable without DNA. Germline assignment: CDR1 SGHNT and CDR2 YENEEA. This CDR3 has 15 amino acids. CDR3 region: CASSPDSEPWNEQFF.

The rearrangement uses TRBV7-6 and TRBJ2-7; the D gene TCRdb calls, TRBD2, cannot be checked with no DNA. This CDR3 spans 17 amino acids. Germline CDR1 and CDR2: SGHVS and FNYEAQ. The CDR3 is CASSPSLAGEIQYEQYF.

The CDR3 sequence: CASSLRLAASDEQFF. The chain combines TRBV28 with TRBJ2-1; TCRdb names TRBD2, which stays unverified in the absence of DNA. The germline CDR1 and CDR2 sequences are MDHEN and SYDVKM. The CDR3 covers 15 residues.

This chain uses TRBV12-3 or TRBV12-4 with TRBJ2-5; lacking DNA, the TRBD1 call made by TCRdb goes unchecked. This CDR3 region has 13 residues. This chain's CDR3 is CASTRQNQETQYF.

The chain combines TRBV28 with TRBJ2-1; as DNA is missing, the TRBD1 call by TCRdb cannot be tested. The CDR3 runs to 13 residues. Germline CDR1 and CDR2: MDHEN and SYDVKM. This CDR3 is CASSLAGYNEQFF.

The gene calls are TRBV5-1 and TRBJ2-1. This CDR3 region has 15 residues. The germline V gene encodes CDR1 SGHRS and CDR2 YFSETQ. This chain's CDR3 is CASSFGSSSYNEQFF.